This T cell receptor beta chain was documented in a study of shared clonotypes between healthy human individuals. Notes on the study in general: Sharing across four donors was highest in naive CD4 (roughly 5%) and lowest in memory CD8 (approximately 0.4%).

On sorted subsets, replicate PCRs used roughly 190 ng DNA, or some 27,000 T cell genomes. The assay was immunoSEQ multiplex PCR, and TCRdb's table has in-frame clones only and misses some. The sample gives millions of clones, 85% to 95% of which show up once; over 1.5% is in the top ten. Only CD45RO-negative cells positively selected for CCR7 counted as naive CD8 cells, so terminally differentiated effector memory CD45RA+ cells were excluded. A note on this clone: Its antigen is not known.

Trimming at V came to 6 bases and at J to 1 base, leaving 7 bases not matched to a gene. CDR1 and CDR2 from the germline V gene are SGDLS and YYNGEE. This CDR3 has 14 amino acids. The material sequenced was naive CD8+ T cells from PBMCs. This clonotype was sampled from a man aged 18 to 29 in good health. Some clones in this sample may be carry-over from other donors' samples. The rearrangement joins TRBV9 to TRBJ2-7; TRBD2 matches at 7 bases. As DNA, the CDR3 is TGTGCCAGCACCAGCGGGGACGGATCCTACGAGCAGTACTTC. Encoded protein: CASTSGDGSYEQYF.